This T cell receptor beta chain comes out of a study of T cells expressing NK-cell markers. Overall study: According to the study, TCR beta repertoires originated from sorted CD3+CD56+NKG2C+, CD3+CD56+NKG2C- and CD3+CD56-NKG2C+ T cells.

To note about this clonotype: Its antigen is unidentified.

Germline values: CDR1 MNHEY, CDR2 SVGAGI. The CDR3 contains 16 residues. A 5'RACE template switching approach incorporating UMIs was used to make TCR beta cDNA. TCRdb reanalyzed the 5' RACE reads and collapses them to one entry per CDR3 protein, without DNA. The sample's table shows approximately 170,000 distinct CDR3 sequences. Regarding the study as a whole: Over 5 donors had dominant NKG2C+ clonotypes that comprised about 1.0-8% of their CD8+ T cells. Whether the expanded NKG2C+ T cell clones recognized HCMV remained unclear.

This chain uses TRBV6-5 with TRBJ1-2; TCRdb reports TRBD1, a call that lacks DNA to check it against. The sequenced material came from blood T cells: a sorted CD56 or NKG2C T cell subset, CD4+ or CD8+ T cells, or bulk PBMC T cells (not recorded which). The TCR originated in a man aged 18-70 years in good health. The CDR3 reads CASSYYRTDINYGYTF.